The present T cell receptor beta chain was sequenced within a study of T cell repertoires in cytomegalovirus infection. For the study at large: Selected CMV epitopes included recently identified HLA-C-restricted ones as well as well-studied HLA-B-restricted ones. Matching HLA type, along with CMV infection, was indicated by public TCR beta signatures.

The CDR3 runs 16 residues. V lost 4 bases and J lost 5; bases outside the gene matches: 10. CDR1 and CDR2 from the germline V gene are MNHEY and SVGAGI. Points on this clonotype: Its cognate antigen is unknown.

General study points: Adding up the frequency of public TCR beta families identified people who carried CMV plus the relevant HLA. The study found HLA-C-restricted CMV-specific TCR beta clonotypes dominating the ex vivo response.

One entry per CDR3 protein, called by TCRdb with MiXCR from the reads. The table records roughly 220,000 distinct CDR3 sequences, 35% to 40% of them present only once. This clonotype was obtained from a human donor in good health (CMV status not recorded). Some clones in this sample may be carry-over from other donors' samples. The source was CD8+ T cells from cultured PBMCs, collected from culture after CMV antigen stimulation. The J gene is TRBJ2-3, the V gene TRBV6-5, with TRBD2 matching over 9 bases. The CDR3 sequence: CASSSFSGSEEDTQYF. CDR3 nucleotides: TGTGCCAGCAGTTCCTTTAGCGGGAGTGAGGAAGATACGCAGTATTTT.